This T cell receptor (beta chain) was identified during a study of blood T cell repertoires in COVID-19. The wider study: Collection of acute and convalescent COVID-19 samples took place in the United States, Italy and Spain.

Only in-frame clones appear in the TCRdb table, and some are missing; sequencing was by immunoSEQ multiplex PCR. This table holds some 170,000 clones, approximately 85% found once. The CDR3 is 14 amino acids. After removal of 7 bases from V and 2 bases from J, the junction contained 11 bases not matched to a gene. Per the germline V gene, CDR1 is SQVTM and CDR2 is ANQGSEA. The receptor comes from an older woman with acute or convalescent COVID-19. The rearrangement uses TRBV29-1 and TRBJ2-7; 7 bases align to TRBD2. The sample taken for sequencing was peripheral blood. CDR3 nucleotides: TGCAGCGCCTCCTCCGGGACTATAACCTACGAGCAGTACTTC. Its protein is CSASSGTITYEQYF.